Below, 9 T cell receptor beta chains from the same sample are listed, as sequenced in a study of neurological immune-mediated disorders. TCRdb independently ran MiXCR on the 5' RACE reads; one entry per CDR3 protein. The sample yields 46,000 or so distinct CDR3 sequences, 10% seen once. The specimen was PBMCs. The receptors were sampled from a middle-aged woman with HTLV-1-associated myelopathy (HAM/TSP).

This clonotype appeared many times. The V gene is TRBV7-9, the J gene TRBJ2-3; no definite D call. The ends were cut back, 4 bases at V and 4 bases at J, with 3 bases in the middle. The CDR3 is 11 residues long. CDR1 is SEHNR and CDR2 is FQNEAQ in the germline V gene (reference sequence). CDR3 protein: CASSSSDTQYF. The CDR3 DNA is TGTGCCAGCAGCTCTTCAGATACGCAGTATTTT.

V and J are TRBV10-3 and TRBJ2-3, with a tentative D call TRBD2 (6 bases). V shed 10 bases and J shed 0 bases, with 26 bases lying between them. The germline gives CDR1 ENHRY, CDR2 SYGVKD. CDR3 length equals 18 residues. The CDR3 loop is CANHLTSSGDSSTDTQYF. Here the CDR3 DNA reads TGTGCCAACCATCTTACTAGTTCGGGGGACTCTAGCACAGATACGCAGTATTTT.

This clonotype was picked up many times. V usage is TRBV6-5 and J usage is TRBJ2-5, with a possible D match to TRBD1 (6 bases). Deletions cut 2 bases from V and 4 bases from J, with 14 bases between. The CDR3 runs to 15 residues. From germline, CDR1 is MNHEY and CDR2 SVGAGI. The CDR3 DNA is TGTGCCAGCAGTTACGCCGGACAGATAGTAGAGACCCAGTACTTC. Translation: CASSYAGQIVETQYF.

Many counts were recorded for this clonotype. The J gene is TRBJ2-3, the V gene TRBV7-9, with unresolved D. The CDR3 has 16 amino acids. The V end was cut by 4 bases, the J end by 1 base, with 15 bases between. Germline V CDR1 and CDR2: SEHNR, FQNEAQ (reference sequence). CDR3 protein: CASSSTLARGTDTQYF. The CDR3 DNA reads as TGTGCCAGCAGCTCCACCCTTGCAAGGGGCACAGATACGCAGTATTTT.

This clonotype was observed at least ten times. V is TRBV28 and J is TRBJ2-3, with D possibly TRBD1 on 5 matching bases. The CDR3 consists of 16 residues. Germline loops: CDR1 MDHEN, CDR2 SYDVKM. V was clipped by 2 bases and J by 4 bases, with 16 bases between them. This CDR3 is CASSLGLVGLADTQYF. As DNA, the CDR3 is TGTGCCAGCAGTTTAGGATTGGTGGGGCTGGCAGATACGCAGTATTTT.

The rearrangement links TRBV27 to TRBJ1-5, with 7 bases fitting TRBD1. The germline V gene encodes CDR1 MNHEY and CDR2 SMNVEV (reference sequence). The length of the CDR3 is 15 residues. V lost 6 bases and J lost 2; bases outside the gene matches: 7. Written as DNA, the CDR3 is TGTGCCAGCAGGCCCCTGACAGGGCGCAATCAGCCCCAGCATTTT. Residues: CASRPLTGRNQPQHF.

This clonotype was recorded many times. This chain joins TRBV20-1 and TRBJ2-5; 8 nucleotides agree with TRBD2. After removal of 2 bases from V and 5 bases from J, the junction contained 13 bases not matched to a gene. The CDR3 runs to 16 residues. Per the germline V gene, CDR1 is DFQATT and CDR2 is SNEGSKA (reference sequence). The CDR3: CSARPSGGGPRETQYF. The CDR3 nucleotides are TGCAGTGCTAGACCCTCGGGGGGGGGGCCGAGGGAGACCCAGTACTTC.

Ten or more counts support this clonotype. Written as DNA, the CDR3 is TGTGCCACCAGCAGAGATATTTGGACAGGGGGGAGGAGGAACTATGGCTACACCTTC. As protein: CATSRDIWTGGRRNYGYTF. The chain has TRBV15 and TRBJ1-2, with 10 nucleotides matching TRBD1. Germline V CDR1 and CDR2: LNHNV, YYDKDF (reference sequence). The CDR3 sequence is 19 residues long. The ends lost 0 bases at V and 2 bases at J; junction bases unmatched: 12.

The sample holds many counts of this clonotype. The genes are TRBV15 and TRBJ2-7, with a possible D match to TRBD1 (6 bases). This CDR3 is 17 amino acids long. Germline V gene lookup returns CDR1 LNHNV and CDR2 YYDKDF (reference sequence). The germline V and J ends were trimmed by 0 bases and 4 bases, with 19 bases remaining between them. The CDR3 region has the DNA TGTGCCACCAGCAGAGATAAGCTCCGACAGGCGCCTTACGAGCAGTACTTC. It yields the protein CATSRDKLRQAPYEQYF.